This T cell receptor (beta chain) comes out of a study of T cells in localized non-small cell lung cancer. General study points: Exceeding tumor, uninvolved adjacent lung had the highest T cell clonality. The appearance of a median approximately 60 of the top 100 tumor clones was seen in adjacent lung. In the blood, greater T cell density corresponded to longer overall survival.

The CDR3 loop spans 13 amino acids. The V gene lost 3 bases and the J gene lost 7 bases, with 13 bases spanning the gap. The germline V gene has CDR1 SGHRS and CDR2 YFSETQ. Only in-frame clones appear in the TCRdb table, and some are missing; sequencing was by immunoSEQ multiplex PCR. The repertoire holds about 53,000 clones, with approximately 88% as singletons. A word on this clone: The antigen is undetermined.

The sequence was obtained from a man aged 35 to 69 with stage III lung adenocarcinoma. V and J are TRBV5-1 and TRBJ1-1, with D tentatively TRBD1 (5 bases). The sequencing used peripheral blood mononuclear cells, collected before any cancer treatment. CDR3 protein: CASSWDRGVEAFF. The CDR3 region has the DNA TGCGCCAGCAGCTGGGACCGCGGCGTTGAAGCTTTCTTT.